This TCR beta chain was documented in a study of T cell responses to AZD1222 COVID-19 vaccine. Sequencing used immunoSEQ multiplex PCR; TCRdb keeps in-frame clones, though not all of them. This table holds about 150,000 clones, about nine tenths found once. The sequence derives from an adult who received the AZD1222 COVID-19 vaccine. This material consisted of peripheral blood, taken 28 days after the second AZD1222 dose.

The CDR3 is CASSQDQFGGGGYTF. The CDR3 DNA is TGTGCCAGCAGCCAAGATCAATTTGGGGGAGGCGGCTACACCTTC. The rearrangement joins TRBV14 to TRBJ1-2; perhaps TRBD1 as D (5 bases). The CDR3 covers 15 residues. The V gene's germline CDR1 is SGHDN and CDR2 FVKESK. Between the trimmed V and J ends, which lost 0 bases and 8 bases, there was a span of 16 bases.